The 27 T cell receptor beta chains in this list originate from one sample, sequenced in a study of blood T cell repertoires in COVID-19 (TCRdb year 2020). The library came from the immunoSEQ multiplex PCR assay. This immuneACCESS table, as held by TCRdb, lists in-frame sequences with V and J called but not all clones. Of the missing ones, under half trace to an unresolved V gene in checked studies; the others have no known cause. For this sample there are around 150,000 clones; about 81% appear just once. The ten largest account for roughly a tenth of the sample. The sample was peripheral blood. The receptor set was obtained from a human donor in a cohort sampled during active COVID-19.

The rearrangement links TRBV28 to TRBJ1-3; D gene ambiguous. With 5 bases removed from V and 4 bases from J, the gap between germline ends came to 6 bases. CDR3 length: 12 amino acids. Germline V gene lookup returns CDR1 MDHEN and CDR2 SYDVKM. The CDR3 is CASSARGNTIYF. CDR3 nucleotide sequence: TGTGCCAGCAGTGCCCGGGGAAACACCATATATTTT.

J is TRBJ2-3 and V is TRBV6-2 or TRBV6-3; 11 bases fit TRBD2. V lost 2 bases, J lost 4 bases, and 8 bases stayed unmatched. This CDR3 comprises 17 residues. Germline CDR1 is MNHEY and CDR2 is SVGEGT. CDR3 DNA: TGTGCCAGCAGTTACCCCATAGCGGGAGGGAGTGCAGATACGCAGTATTTT. Amino acids: CASSYPIAGGSADTQYF.

V is TRBV2 and J is TRBJ1-5; 11 bases fit TRBD1. The CDR3 consists of 15 residues. V shed 6 bases, J shed 0 bases, and the junction held 1 base outside the gene matches. Germline V gene lookup returns CDR1 SNHLY and CDR2 FYNNEI. The CDR3 loop reads CASRDRGLSNQPQHF. The CDR3 coding sequence is TGTGCCAGCAGGGACAGGGGGCTTAGCAATCAGCCCCAGCATTTT.

The rearrangement uses TRBV5-1 and TRBJ2-1; weak D call: TRBD2 (6 bases). Germline V gene lookup returns CDR1 SGHRS and CDR2 YFSETQ. V dropped 0 bases and J dropped 7 bases, with 11 bases sitting between them. CDR3 length: 14 residues. The DNA of the CDR3 is TGCGCCAGCAGCTTGGGGCTAGCGAAGAATGAGCAGTTCTTC. Protein sequence: CASSLGLAKNEQFF.

The V call is TRBV9, the J call TRBJ2-1, with 7 bases identical to TRBD1. The length of the CDR3 is 14 residues. Germline V gene data show CDR1 as SGDLS and CDR2 as YYNGEE. The V segment lost 4 bases and the J segment 3 bases; nucleotides outside the gene matches: 4. CDR3 sequence (DNA): TGTGCCAGCAGCCTAGGGGGCAGCTACAATGAGCAGTTCTTC. The encoded protein is CASSLGGSYNEQFF.

This clone was found a few times. The rearrangement links TRBV4-3 to TRBJ2-3; maybe TRBD1 (6 bases). The germline V and J ends were trimmed by 0 bases and 2 bases, with 12 bases remaining between them. The germline V gene has CDR1 LGHNA and CDR2 YSLEER. The CDR3 length is 16 residues. CDR3 in DNA: TGCGCCAGCAGCCAAGAAACAGGGTTTTCCACAGATACGCAGTATTTT. Protein product: CASSQETGFSTDTQYF.

The chain joins TRBV27 to TRBJ1-5; TRBD1 matches at 7 bases. Trimming took 4 bases from V and 1 from J; bases not matched to a gene: 4. This CDR3 comprises 15 residues. Germline V gives CDR1 MNHEY, CDR2 SMNVEV (reference sequence). The CDR3 DNA reads TGTGCCAGCAGTTACTCGACAGGGAGCAATCAGCCCCAGCATTTT. This encodes CASSYSTGSNQPQHF.

V and J are TRBV11-3 and TRBJ1-1; D perhaps matches TRBD1 (6 bases). Germline V lookup: CDR1 SGHNT, CDR2 YENEEA. Trimming took off 1 base at V and 2 bases at J, with 14 bases between the two ends. The length of the CDR3 is 16 residues. The CDR3 nucleotides read TGTGCCAGCAGCTTAGTCCCCGGGACACTCAACACTGAAGCTTTCTTT. Encoded protein: CASSLVPGTLNTEAFF.

This rearrangement joins TRBV28 to TRBJ1-3; 7 bases line up with TRBD1. Germline loops: CDR1 MDHEN, CDR2 SYDVKM. V lost 7 bases, J lost 4 bases, and 7 bases stayed unmatched. The CDR3 runs 14 residues. The CDR3 here is CASKGANTGNTIYF. CDR3 nucleotide sequence: TGTGCCAGCAAGGGGGCTAACACCGGAAACACCATATATTTT.

J is TRBJ2-7 and V is TRBV14; no firm D call. V shed 4 bases and J shed 9 bases, with 13 bases lying between them. This CDR3 has 12 amino acids. CDR1 and CDR2 (germline): SGHDN, FVKESK. CDR3 bases: TGTGCCAGCAGCCCAGGTAATCTCGGGCAGTACTTC. Its translation: CASSPGNLGQYF.

This clone has more than one count but fewer than ten. The CDR3 spells CASSLDSTGTDTQYF. CDR3 sequence (DNA): TGTGCCAGCAGTTTGGACTCAACGGGCACAGATACGCAGTATTTT. The chain recombines TRBV11-3 with TRBJ2-3, with D possibly matching TRBD2 (5 bases). The length of the CDR3 is 15 residues. Germline CDR1 reads SGHNT; CDR2 reads YENEEA. Trimming pared 6 bases from V and 1 base from J, leaving 14 bases between. The whole variable domain, filled in from reference TRBV11-3 and TRBJ2-3, reads EAGVVQSPRYKIIEKKQPVAFWCNPISGHNTLYWYLQNLGQGPELLIRYENEEAVDDSQLPKDRFSAERLKGVDSTLKIQPAELGDSAVYLCASSLDSTGTDTQYFGPGTRLTVL.

This clone was counted between two and nine times. The chain links TRBV6-2 or TRBV6-3 to TRBJ2-5; 8 nucleotides align to TRBD1. The CDR3 covers 15 residues. Germline CDR1 MNHEY, CDR2 SVGEGT. The V segment lost 5 bases and the J segment 5 bases; nucleotides outside the gene matches: 10. CDR3 sequence: CASSTGQGGWETQYF. CDR3 nucleotide sequence: TGTGCCAGCAGTACCGGACAGGGAGGTTGGGAGACCCAGTACTTC.

The chain couples TRBV6-5 to TRBJ2-7; 10 bases fit TRBD2. The CDR3 is made up of 15 amino acids. Germline CDR1 and CDR2: MNHEY and SVGAGI. Trimming cost V 6 bases and J 9 bases; bases outside gene matches: 14. The CDR3 protein is CASSTRFRAGGMQYF. The CDR3 DNA is TGTGCCAGCAGCACCCGCTTCCGAGCGGGAGGGATGCAGTACTTC.

This sequence joins TRBV6-2 or TRBV6-3 and TRBJ1-1; perhaps TRBD1 as D (6 bases). Deletions cut 1 base from V and 6 bases from J, with 12 bases between. The CDR3 length is 14 residues. Germline-derived CDR1 and CDR2 are MNHEY and SVGEGT. The CDR3 loop reads CASSYWGGGAEAFF. CDR3 nucleotide sequence: TGTGCCAGCAGTTACTGGGGGGGCGGCGCTGAAGCTTTCTTT.

This rearrangement joins TRBV11-3 to TRBJ1-6; D is unclear. The CDR3 runs to 13 residues. Looked up from germline, CDR1 is SGHNT and CDR2 is YENEEA. V was cut by 3 bases and J by 11 bases, with 11 bases left in between. This CDR3 reads CASSFGSETPLHF. The CDR3 DNA is TGTGCCAGCAGCTTCGGGAGCGAGACACCCCTCCACTTT.

The genes are TRBV6-5 and TRBJ1-2; possible D gene TRBD1, 5 bases. In germline, CDR1 is MNHEY, CDR2 SVGAGI. This CDR3 comprises 14 residues. Trimming removed 8 bases at V and 8 bases at J, with 21 bases between. The CDR3 DNA follows: TGTGCCAGCGGGAACATACCAGGGTTGGAGGGCTACACCTTC. It specifies CASGNIPGLEGYTF.

The gene calls are TRBV7-7 and TRBJ2-7; 9 bases map to TRBD2. V shed 5 bases and J 5 bases; nucleotides not matched to a gene: 7. The CDR3 is made up of 14 amino acids. The germline V gene encodes CDR1 SSHAT and CDR2 FNYEAQ (reference sequence). In DNA form, the CDR3 reads TGTGCCAGCAGCCCAGGCGGGACTAGCAACGAGCAGTACTTC. It specifies CASSPGGTSNEQYF.

This rearrangement joins TRBV7-2 to TRBJ1-3; TRBD1 aligns across 7 bases. The trim removed 5 bases at V and 7 bases at J, leaving 5 bases unmatched. CDR1 is SGHTA, CDR2 FQGNSA, per germline. The CDR3 runs to 13 residues. CDR3 region: CASSVGQVNTIYF. The CDR3 coding sequence is TGTGCCAGCAGCGTAGGACAGGTTAACACCATATATTTT.

The chain couples TRBV5-4 to TRBJ2-3, with 8 bases matching TRBD1. The V gene end was trimmed by 0 bases and the J gene end by 5 bases; junction bases not matched to a gene: 5. CDR1 is SGHNT and CDR2 is YYREEE in the germline V gene (reference sequence). The CDR3 totals 15 residues. The CDR3 region has the DNA TGTGCCAGCAGCTTGGTTCAGGGGGCAGTAGATACGCAGTATTTT. Its protein product is CASSLVQGAVDTQYF. The variable domain in full, with the rest retrieved from reference TRBV5-4 and TRBJ2-3, is ETGVTQSPTHLIKTRGQQVTLRCSSQSGHNTVSWYQQALGQGPQFIFQYYREEENGRGNFPPRFSGLQFPNYSSELNVNALELDDSALYLCASSLVQGAVDTQYFGPGTRLTVL.

The DNA of the CDR3 is TGTGCCAGCTCACCACCAGGGACAGGGAACCCCTACGAGCAGTACTTC. This gives the protein CASSPPGTGNPYEQYF. V is TRBV18 and J is TRBJ2-7; 9 bases are a match to TRBD1. Germline assignment: CDR1 KGHSH and CDR2 LQKENI. The CDR3 is 16 residues long. Trimming at V came to 0 bases and at J to 2 bases, leaving 5 bases not matched to a gene.

V is TRBV6-5 and J is TRBJ1-2, with 11 bases matching TRBD1. Germline-derived CDR1 and CDR2 are MNHEY and SVGAGI. The CDR3 is 14 residues long. J lost 6 bases, V lost 7 bases, and 7 bases had no gene match. CDR3 coding DNA: TGTGCCAGCAAACGGACAGGGGGCGCTGATGGCTACACCTTC. This translates into CASKRTGGADGYTF.

This clone has only one observation. The CDR3 bases are TGTGCCAGCAGTTACCCGACGACAGGGTCCCCCTACAATGAGCAGTTCTTC. Encoded protein: CASSYPTTGSPYNEQFF. The chain combines TRBV6-2 or TRBV6-3 with TRBJ2-1; 7 nucleotides agree with TRBD1. J was trimmed by 2 bases and V by 2 bases; bases with no gene match: 9. CDR3 length: 17 amino acids. Germline lookup yields CDR1 MNHEY and CDR2 SVGEGT.

This chain joins TRBV7-9 and TRBJ1-5; D is uncertain. The germline V gene encodes CDR1 SEHNR and CDR2 FQNEAQ (reference sequence). Trimming pared 1 base from V and 0 bases from J, leaving 10 bases between. The CDR3 covers 16 residues. CDR3 nucleotide sequence: TGTGCCAGCAGCTTAGGACATACTGATAGCAATCAGCCCCAGCATTTT. Amino acid sequence: CASSLGHTDSNQPQHF.

The chain has TRBV29-1 and TRBJ2-3, with 7 bases aligning to TRBD2. The CDR3 sequence is 13 residues long. Trimming took 6 bases from V and 2 from J; bases not matched to a gene: 5. Germline values: CDR1 SQVTM, CDR2 ANQGSEA. CDR3 residues: CSVTGTNTDTQYF. CDR3 DNA: TGCAGCGTGACCGGGACTAACACAGATACGCAGTATTTT.

This chain connects TRBV7-6 to TRBJ2-1, with TRBD2 matching over 7 bases. This CDR3 is built from 15 residues. Losses at the gene ends were 10 bases for V and 7 bases for J; bases not matched to a gene: 16. The V gene's germline CDR1 is SGHVS and CDR2 FNYEAQ. The CDR3 here is CATTLSSGLGNEQFF. CDR3 coding DNA: TGTGCCACCACGCTATCTAGCGGCTTGGGAAATGAGCAGTTCTTC.

The rearrangement uses TRBV28 and TRBJ1-6; the D gene is possibly TRBD1 (5 bases). CDR1 MDHEN and CDR2 SYDVKM come from the germline V gene. The CDR3 contains 19 residues. V lost 5 bases and J lost 0, with 20 bases in between. The CDR3 spells CASSPPTAPRSSYNSPLHF. The CDR3 bases are TGTGCCAGCAGTCCCCCGACAGCGCCAAGGAGCTCCTATAATTCACCCCTCCACTTT.

V is TRBV7-8 and J is TRBJ2-7, with 8 positions matching TRBD1. The CDR3 spans 14 residues. Germline assignment: CDR1 SGHVS and CDR2 FQNEAQ. With V trimmed by 9 bases and J by 3 bases, 10 bases remained unmatched. CDR3 protein: CASRGTGEHYEQYF. The DNA of the CDR3 is TGTGCCAGTAGAGGGACAGGAGAACACTACGAGCAGTACTTC.